This TCR beta chain was sequenced during a study of OX40 agonist ivuxolimab in advanced cancers. Concerning this clone: Its antigen is undetermined.

Sequencing used immunoSEQ multiplex PCR; TCRdb keeps in-frame clones, though not all of them. This sample has about 20,000 clones, with about four fifths found just once. J lost 7 bases, V lost 5 bases, and 8 bases had no gene match. Germline V CDR1 and CDR2: SGHRS, YFSETQ. This CDR3 is 13 amino acids long. Study conclusions and caveats: Among expanded peripheral T cells, antigen specificity went undetermined.

The sample here was CD4+ or CD8+ T cells sorted from blood, taken in a trial of the OX40 agonist ivuxolimab. This chain links TRBV5-1 with TRBJ1-1, with 7 bases identical to TRBD1. The TCR sequence derives from an adult with an advanced solid tumor such as melanoma, head and neck, liver or kidney cancer. The CDR3, as DNA: TGCGCCAGCAGTTTCCGGGACAGCAATGAAGCTTTCTTT. This translates into CASSFRDSNEAFF. The full variable domain, rest sourced from reference TRBV5-1 and TRBJ1-1, is KAGVTQTPRYLIKTRGQQVTLSCSPISGHRSVSWYQQTPGQGLQFLFEYFSETQRNKGNFPGRFSGRQFSNSRSEMNVSTLELGDSALYLCASSFRDSNEAFFGQGTRLTVV.